This TCR beta chain was retrieved from a study of blood T cell repertoires in COVID-19. V was pared by 3 bases and J by 3 bases, with 4 bases of the junction left unmatched. Germline V gene lookup returns CDR1 SGDLS and CDR2 YYNGEE. The CDR3 runs 15 residues. TCRdb keeps only in-frame clones here, not all; method: immunoSEQ multiplex PCR. The table lists roughly 250,000 clones, 87% of them singletons. This sequence originates from a woman in her twenties or thirties with acute COVID-19. Sequenced input: PBMCs or T cells enriched from blood (not recorded which). The rearrangement uses TRBV9 and TRBJ2-7; TRBD2 matches at 12 bases. In DNA, the CDR3 is TGTGCCAGCAGCGGAAGACTAGCGGGGGACTACGAGCAGTACTTC. The encoded protein is CASSGRLAGDYEQYF.